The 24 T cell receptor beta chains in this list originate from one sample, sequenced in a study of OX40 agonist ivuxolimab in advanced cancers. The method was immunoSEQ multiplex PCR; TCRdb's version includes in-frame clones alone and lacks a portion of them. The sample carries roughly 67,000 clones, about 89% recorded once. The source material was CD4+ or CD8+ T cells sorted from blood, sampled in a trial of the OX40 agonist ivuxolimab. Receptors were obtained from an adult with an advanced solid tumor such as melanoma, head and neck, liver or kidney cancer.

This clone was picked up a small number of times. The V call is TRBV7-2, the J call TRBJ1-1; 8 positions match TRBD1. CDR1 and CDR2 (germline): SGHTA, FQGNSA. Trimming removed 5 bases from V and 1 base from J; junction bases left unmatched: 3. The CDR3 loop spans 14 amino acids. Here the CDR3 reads CASSPGQGNTEAFF. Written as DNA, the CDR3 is TGTGCCAGCAGCCCCGGACAGGGGAACACTGAAGCTTTCTTT.

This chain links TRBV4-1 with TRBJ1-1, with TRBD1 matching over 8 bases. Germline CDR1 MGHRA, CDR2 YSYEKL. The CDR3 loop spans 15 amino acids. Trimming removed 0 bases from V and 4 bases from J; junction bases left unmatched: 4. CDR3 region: CASSQEGQAVTEAFF. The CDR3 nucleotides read TGCGCCAGCAGCCAAGAGGGACAGGCCGTCACTGAAGCTTTCTTT.

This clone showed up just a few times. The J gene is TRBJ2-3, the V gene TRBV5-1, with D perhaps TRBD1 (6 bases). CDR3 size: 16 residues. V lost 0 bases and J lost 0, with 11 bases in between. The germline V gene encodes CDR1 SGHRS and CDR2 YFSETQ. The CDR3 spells CASSLVGALSTDTQYF. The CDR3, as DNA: TGCGCCAGCAGCTTGGTGGGGGCCCTAAGCACAGATACGCAGTATTTT.

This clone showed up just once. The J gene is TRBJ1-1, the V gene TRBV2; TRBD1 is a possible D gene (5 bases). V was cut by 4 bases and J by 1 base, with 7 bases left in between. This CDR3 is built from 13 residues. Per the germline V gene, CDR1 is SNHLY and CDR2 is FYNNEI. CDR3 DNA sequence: TGTGCCAGCAGTGTACAGGAGAACACTGAAGCTTTCTTT. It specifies CASSVQENTEAFF.

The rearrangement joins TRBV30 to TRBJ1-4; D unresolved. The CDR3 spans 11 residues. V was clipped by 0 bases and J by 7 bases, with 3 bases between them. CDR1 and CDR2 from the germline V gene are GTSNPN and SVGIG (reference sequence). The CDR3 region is CAWSVSEKLFF. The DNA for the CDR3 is TGTGCCTGGAGTGTATCTGAAAAACTGTTTTTT.

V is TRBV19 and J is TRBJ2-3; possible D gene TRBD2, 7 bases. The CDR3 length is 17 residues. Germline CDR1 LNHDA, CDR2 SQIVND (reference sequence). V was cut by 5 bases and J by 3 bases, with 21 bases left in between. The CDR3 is CASSPHSAGANTDTQYF. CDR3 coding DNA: TGTGCCAGTAGTCCCCACTCCGCGGGGGCTAATACAGATACGCAGTATTTT.

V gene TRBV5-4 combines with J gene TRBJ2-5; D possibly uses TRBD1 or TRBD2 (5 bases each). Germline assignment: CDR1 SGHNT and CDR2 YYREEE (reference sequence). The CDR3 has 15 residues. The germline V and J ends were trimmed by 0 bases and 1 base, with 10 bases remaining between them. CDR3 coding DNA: TGTGCCAGCAGCTTGGGTGGGACGGCCCAAGAGACCCAGTACTTC. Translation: CASSLGGTAQETQYF.

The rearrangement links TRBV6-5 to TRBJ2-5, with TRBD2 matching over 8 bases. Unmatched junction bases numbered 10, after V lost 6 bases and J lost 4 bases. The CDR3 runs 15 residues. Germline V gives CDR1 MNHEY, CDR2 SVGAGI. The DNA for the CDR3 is TGTGCCAGCAGCACGGGGGGGGGCCCGGGAGAGACCCAGTACTTC. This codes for CASSTGGGPGETQYF.

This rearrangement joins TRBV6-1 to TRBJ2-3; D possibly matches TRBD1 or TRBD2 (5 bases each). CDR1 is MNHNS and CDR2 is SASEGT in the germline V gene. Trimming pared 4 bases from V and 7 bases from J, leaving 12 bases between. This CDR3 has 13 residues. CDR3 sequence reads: CASSATGPNTQYF. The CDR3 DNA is TGTGCCAGCAGTGCCACGGGGCCAAATACGCAGTATTTT.

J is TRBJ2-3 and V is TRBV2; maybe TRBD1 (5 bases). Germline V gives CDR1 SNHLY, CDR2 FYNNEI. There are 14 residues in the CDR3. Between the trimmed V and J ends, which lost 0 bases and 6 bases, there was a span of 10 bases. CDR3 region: CASSEAVSGDTQYF. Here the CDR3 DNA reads TGTGCCAGCAGTGAAGCTGTTTCAGGGGATACGCAGTATTTT.

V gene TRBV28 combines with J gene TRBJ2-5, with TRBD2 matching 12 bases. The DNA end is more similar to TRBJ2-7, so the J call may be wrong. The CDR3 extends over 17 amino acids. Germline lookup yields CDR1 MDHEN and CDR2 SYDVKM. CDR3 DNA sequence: TGTGCCAGCAGGCCCCCTAGCGGGAGGGCCTTGTTCTACGAGCAGTACTTC. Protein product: CASRPPSGRALFYEQYF.

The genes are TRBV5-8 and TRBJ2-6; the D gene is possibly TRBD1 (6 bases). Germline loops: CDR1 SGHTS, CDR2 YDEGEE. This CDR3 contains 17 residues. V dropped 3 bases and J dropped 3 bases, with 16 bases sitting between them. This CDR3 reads CASSSGHMGLGANVLTF. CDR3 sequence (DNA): TGTGCCAGCAGCTCGGGACATATGGGTCTTGGGGCCAACGTCCTGACTTTC.

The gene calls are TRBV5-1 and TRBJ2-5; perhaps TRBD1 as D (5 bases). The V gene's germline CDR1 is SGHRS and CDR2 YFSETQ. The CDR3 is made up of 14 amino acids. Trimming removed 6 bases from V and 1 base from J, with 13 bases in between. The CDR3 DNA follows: TGCGCCAGCACAAATAGGGGTAGCCAAGAGACCCAGTACTTC. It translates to CASTNRGSQETQYF.

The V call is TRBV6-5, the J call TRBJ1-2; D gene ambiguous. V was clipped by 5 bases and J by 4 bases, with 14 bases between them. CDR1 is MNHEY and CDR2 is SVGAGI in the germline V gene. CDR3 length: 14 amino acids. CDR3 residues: CASSPRAFAYGYTF. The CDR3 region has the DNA TGTGCCAGCAGTCCTAGAGCTTTCGCCTATGGCTACACCTTC.

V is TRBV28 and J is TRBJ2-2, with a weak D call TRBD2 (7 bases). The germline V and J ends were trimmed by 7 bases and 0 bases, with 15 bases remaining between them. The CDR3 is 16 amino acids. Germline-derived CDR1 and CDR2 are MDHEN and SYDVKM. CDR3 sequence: CASTVGGGANTGELFF. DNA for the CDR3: TGTGCCAGCACCGTAGGGGGGGGCGCGAACACCGGGGAGCTGTTTTTT. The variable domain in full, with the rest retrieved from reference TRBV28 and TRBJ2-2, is DVKVTQSSRYLVKRTGEKVFLECVQDMDHENMFWYRQDPGLGLRLIYFSYDVKMKEKGDIPEGYSVSREKKERFSLILESASTNQTSMYLCASTVGGGANTGELFFGEGSRLTVL.

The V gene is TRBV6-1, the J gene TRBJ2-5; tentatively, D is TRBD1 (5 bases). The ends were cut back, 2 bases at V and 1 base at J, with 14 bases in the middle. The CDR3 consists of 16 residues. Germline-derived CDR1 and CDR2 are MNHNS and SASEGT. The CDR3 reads CASSELGAILQETQYF. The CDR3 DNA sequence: TGTGCCAGCAGTGAACTAGGGGCCATACTCCAAGAGACCCAGTACTTC.

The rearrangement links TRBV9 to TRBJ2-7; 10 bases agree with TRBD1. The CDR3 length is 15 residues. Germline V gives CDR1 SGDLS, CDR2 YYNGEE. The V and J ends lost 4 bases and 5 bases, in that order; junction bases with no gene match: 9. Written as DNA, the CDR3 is TGTGCCAGCAGCATTGGGGGACAGGGGTTCGACGAGCAGTACTTC. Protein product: CASSIGGQGFDEQYF.

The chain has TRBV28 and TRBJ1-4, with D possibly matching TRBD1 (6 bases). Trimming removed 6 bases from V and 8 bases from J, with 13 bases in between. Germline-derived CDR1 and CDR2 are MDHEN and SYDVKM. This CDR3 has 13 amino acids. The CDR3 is CASRLGQTEKLFF. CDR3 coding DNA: TGTGCCAGCAGACTCGGACAGACCGAAAAACTGTTTTTT.

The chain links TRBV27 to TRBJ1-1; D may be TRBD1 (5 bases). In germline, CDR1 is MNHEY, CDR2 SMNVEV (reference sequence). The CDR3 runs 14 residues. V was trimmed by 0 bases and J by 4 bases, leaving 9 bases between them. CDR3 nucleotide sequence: TGTGCCAGCAGTTTATCTCCAGGGATCACTGAAGCTTTCTTT. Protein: CASSLSPGITEAFF.

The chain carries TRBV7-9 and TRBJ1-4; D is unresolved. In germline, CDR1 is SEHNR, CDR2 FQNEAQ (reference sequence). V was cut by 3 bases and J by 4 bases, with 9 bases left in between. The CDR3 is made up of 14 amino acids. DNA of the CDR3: TGTGCCAGCAGCTTGGGAGGGATTAATGAAAAACTGTTTTTT. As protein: CASSLGGINEKLFF.

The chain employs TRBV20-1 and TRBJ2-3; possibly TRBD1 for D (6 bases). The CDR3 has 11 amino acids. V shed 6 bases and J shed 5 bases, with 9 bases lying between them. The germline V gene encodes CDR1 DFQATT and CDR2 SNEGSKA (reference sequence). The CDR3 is CSAIRGDTQYF. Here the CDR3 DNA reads TGCAGTGCGATCAGGGGAGATACGCAGTATTTT.

The CDR3 sequence: CASSAFRENTGELFF. The CDR3 nucleotides read TGTGCCAGCAGCGCCTTCAGAGAAAACACCGGGGAGCTGTTTTTT. The V gene is TRBV9, the J gene TRBJ2-2; D not resolved. Between the trimmed V and J ends, which lost 3 bases and 2 bases, there was a span of 11 bases. The CDR3 spans 15 residues. Germline CDR1 reads SGDLS; CDR2 reads YYNGEE.

The CDR3 sequence: CASRGGSNSPLHF. The CDR3 nucleotides read TGTGCCAGTCGAGGAGGGTCGAATTCACCCCTCCACTTT. The V gene is TRBV19, the J gene TRBJ1-6; D not certain. CDR1 and CDR2 from the germline V gene are LNHDA and SQIVND (reference sequence). Trimming removed 8 bases at V and 7 bases at J, with 12 bases between. The CDR3 runs to 13 residues. Full variable domain (outside the CDR3, taken from reference TRBV19 and TRBJ1-6): DGGITQSPKYLFRKEGQNVTLSCEQNLNHDAMYWYRQDPGQGLRLIYYSQIVNDFQKGDIAEGYSVSREKKESFPLTVTSAQKNPTAFYLCASRGGSNSPLHFGNGTRLTVT.

The CDR3 sequence is CASSVDDWEGGNNEQFF. The CDR3 DNA follows: TGTGCCAGCAGCGTAGATGATTGGGAGGGCGGTAACAATGAGCAGTTCTTC. The chain has TRBV9 and TRBJ2-1, with TRBD2 matching 7 bases. Germline CDR1 and CDR2: SGDLS and YYNGEE. The CDR3 has 17 amino acids. The V and J ends lost 0 bases and 5 bases, in that order; junction bases with no gene match: 11.